This T cell receptor beta chain was sequenced in a study of blood T cell repertoires in COVID-19. Study information: The United States, Italy and Spain were the sources of the acute and convalescent COVID-19 samples. PBMCs, B-cell-depleted T cells, or T cells were the source of the cDNA or gDNA that made up the material.

J lost 0 bases, V lost 1 base, and 4 bases had no gene match. Germline CDR1 is MDHEN and CDR2 is SYDVKM. This CDR3 comprises 16 residues. Methods used by the authors: Amplified reference gene primers provided the basis for estimating nucleated cell counts. Generated by immunoSEQ multiplex PCR, the TCRdb table keeps only in-frame clones and is missing some. D and trimming come from the DNA, and the V and J calls and clone size come from that table. The profile shows some 300,000 clones, 88% of them singletons. The specimen was peripheral blood. This TCR was recovered from a woman in her thirties who had recovered from COVID-19. The rearrangement links TRBV28 to TRBJ2-3; 7 bases are a match to TRBD1. The CDR3 protein is CASSLFGTDSTDTQYF. The CDR3, as DNA: TGTGCCAGCAGTTTATTTGGGACAGATAGCACAGATACGCAGTATTTT.